The T cell receptor (beta chain) under discussion was sequenced for a study of T cells in localized non-small cell lung cancer. Germline trimming cut 1 base from V and 0 bases from J; bases unmatched to any gene: 2. This CDR3 spans 16 amino acids. In germline, CDR1 is SGHRS, CDR2 YFSETQ. Data came from immunoSEQ multiplex PCR; TCRdb stores just in-frame clones and leaves some out. Among roughly 64,000 clones, 80% to 90% were seen once, and the ten largest hold less than 5.5%. The material was PBMCs, obtained before any cancer treatment. This TCR derives from a man between 40 and 70 years old with stage II lung adenocarcinoma. V gene TRBV5-1 combines with J gene TRBJ1-4, with TRBD1 matching 8 bases. The CDR3, as DNA: TGCGCCAGCAGCTTGACAGGGGGAGCAACTAATGAAAAACTGTTTTTT. Its translation: CASSLTGGATNEKLFF.